Listed below are T cell receptor beta chains from one sample, sequenced in a study of cytomegalovirus exposure and HLA in healthy donors. Profiling relied on immunoSEQ multiplex PCR, and the TCRdb table lists in-frame clones only, not all of them. This sample has more than 35,000 clones, with 68% found just once. Sequencing was performed on PBMCs. All receptors come from a man aged 35 to 55 in good health and CMV-seronegative. Both conserved end residues are part of each CDR3. Fields, in order: clone size, J gene, V gene, D gene, CDR3 protein, CDR3 DNA. A D gene is named only where the DNA matches it firmly. Clone size is not always given. Where it is, it says once, few, many or a class for expanded clones.

.	TRBJ2-2	TRBV30	TRBD1	CASGQGGNGELFF	TGTGCCTCTGGACAGGGGGGGAACGGGGAGCTGTTTTTT
.	TRBJ2-5	TRBV11-1	.	CASSRGTTWEQETQYF	TGTGCCAGCAGCAGAGGGACAACTTGGGAGCAAGAGACCCAGTACTTC
.	TRBJ1-2	TRBV14	.	CASSPFLSPGVGYTF	TGTGCCAGCAGCCCCTTCCTTTCCCCGGGAGTTGGCTACACCTTC
.	TRBJ1-6	TRBV2	TRBD1	CASHRDRGHSSPLHF	TGTGCCAGTCACCGGGACAGGGGGCATTCTTCACCCCTCCACTTT
.	TRBJ1-1	TRBV18	.	CASSPQGKGTEAFF	TGTGCCAGCTCACCACAGGGGAAAGGCACTGAAGCTTTCTTT
.	TRBJ1-2	TRBV4-3	.	CASSQDRGNGYTF	TGCGCCAGCAGCCAAGACAGGGGAAATGGCTACACCTTC
few	TRBJ1-4	TRBV15	.	CATSGGPNEKLFF	TGTGCCACCAGCGGTGGCCCTAATGAAAAACTGTTTTTT
.	TRBJ1-6	TRBV19	TRBD1	CASSSMGDRNSPLHF	TGTGCCAGTAGCTCAATGGGGGACAGAAATTCACCCCTCCACTTT
.	TRBJ1-5	TRBV30	.	CAWSVRGGRNQPQHF	TGTGCCTGGAGTGTCAGGGGCGGCCGCAATCAGCCCCAGCATTTT
.	TRBJ2-1	TRBV6-6	.	CASSAGTAYNEQFF	TGTGCCAGCAGTGCCGGGACTGCCTACAATGAGCAGTTCTTC
few	TRBJ1-1	TRBV5-4	TRBD1	CASSLLDRGFTEAFF	TGTGCCAGCAGCCTTTTGGACAGGGGGTTCACTGAAGCTTTCTTT
.	TRBJ1-6	TRBV7-3	.	CASSLNGAGNNSPLHF	TGTGCCAGCAGCTTAAACGGAGCCGGTAATAATTCACCCCTCCACTTT
.	TRBJ1-6	TRBV28	.	CASSSPHRARNSPLHF	TGTGCCAGCAGTTCACCCCACAGGGCACGTAATTCACCCCTCCACTTT
.	TRBJ2-1	TRBV30	TRBD2	CAWSVSLAAYNEQFF	TGTGCCTGGAGTGTATCACTAGCGGCTTACAATGAGCAGTTCTTC